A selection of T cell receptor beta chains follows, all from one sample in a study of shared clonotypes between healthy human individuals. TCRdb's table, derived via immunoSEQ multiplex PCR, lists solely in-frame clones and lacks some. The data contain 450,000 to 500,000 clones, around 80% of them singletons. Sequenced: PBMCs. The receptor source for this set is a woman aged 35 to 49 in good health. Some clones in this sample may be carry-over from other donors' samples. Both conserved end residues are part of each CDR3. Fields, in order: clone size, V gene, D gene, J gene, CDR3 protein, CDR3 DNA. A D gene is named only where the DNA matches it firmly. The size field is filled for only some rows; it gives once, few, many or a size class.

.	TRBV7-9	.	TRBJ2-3	CASSFLTNTDTQYF	TGTGCCAGCAGCTTTTTGACTAACACAGATACGCAGTATTTT
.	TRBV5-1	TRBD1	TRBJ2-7	CASSWGTGEEVEQYF	TGCGCCAGCAGCTGGGGGACAGGGGAGGAGGTCGAGCAGTACTTC
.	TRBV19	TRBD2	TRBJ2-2	CASSTGLAGTGELFF	TGTGCCAGTAGTACTGGACTAGCGGGAACAGGGGAGCTGTTTTTT
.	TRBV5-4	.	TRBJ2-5	CASSLVVGVGETQYF	TGTGCCAGCAGCTTGGTTGTGGGCGTGGGAGAGACCCAGTACTTC
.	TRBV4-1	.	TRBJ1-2	CASSPTGGNYGYTF	TGCGCCAGCAGCCCGACGGGGGGGAACTATGGCTACACCTTC
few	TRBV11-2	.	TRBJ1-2	CASSLDNYGYTF	TGTGCCAGCAGCTTAGACAACTATGGCTACACCTTC
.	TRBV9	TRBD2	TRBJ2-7	CASSASGTSSYEQYF	TGTGCCAGCAGCGCCTCCGGGACTAGCAGCTACGAGCAGTACTTC
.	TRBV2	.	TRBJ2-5	CASSGDWAQETQYF	TGTGCCAGCAGTGGGGACTGGGCACAAGAGACCCAGTACTTC
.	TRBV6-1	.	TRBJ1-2	CASSSDRIYGYTF	TGTGCCAGCAGTTCCGACAGGATCTATGGCTACACCTTC
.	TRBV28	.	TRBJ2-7	CASRGAETYEQYF	TGTGCCAGCAGAGGTGCGGAGACCTACGAGCAGTACTTC
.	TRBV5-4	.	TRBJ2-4	CASSLRGGPNIQYF	TGTGCCAGCAGCTTGCGAGGGGGACCGAACATTCAGTACTTC
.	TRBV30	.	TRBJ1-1	CAWSVTSTGWNTEAFF	TGTGCCTGGAGTGTCACCTCAACAGGGTGGAACACTGAAGCTTTCTTT
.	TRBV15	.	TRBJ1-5	CATSRDYSNQPQHF	TGTGCCACCAGCAGGGATTATAGCAATCAGCCCCAGCATTTT
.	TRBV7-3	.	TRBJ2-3	CASSLYHTDTQYF	TGTGCCAGCAGCTTGTATCACACAGATACGCAGTATTTT
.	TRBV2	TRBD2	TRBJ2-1	CASRRGASGAYNEQFF	TGTGCCAGCAGGAGGGGAGCTAGCGGAGCCTACAATGAGCAGTTCTTC
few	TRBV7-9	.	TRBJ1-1	CASSLDRPF	TGTGCCAGCAGCTTAGACAGGCCTTTT
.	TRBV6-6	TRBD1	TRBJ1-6	CASSKQGRDSPLHF	TGTGCCAGCAGTAAACAGGGGCGGGATTCACCCCTCCACTTT
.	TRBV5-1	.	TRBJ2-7	CASSVRGSYEQYF	TGCGCCAGCAGCGTGAGGGGTTCCTACGAGCAGTACTTC
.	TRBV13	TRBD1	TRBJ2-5	CASSSRQGKARETQYF	TGTGCCAGCAGCTCACGACAGGGGAAGGCACGAGAGACCCAGTACTTC
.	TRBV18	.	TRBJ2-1	CASSPRIGDEQFF	TGTGCCAGCTCACCCCGGATAGGCGATGAGCAGTTCTTC
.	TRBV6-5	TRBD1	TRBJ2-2	CASSRTGGRHGELFF	TGTGCCAGCAGTAGGACAGGGGGCCGTCACGGGGAGCTGTTTTTT
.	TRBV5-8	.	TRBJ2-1	CASSFGFYGNEQFF	TGTGCCAGCAGCTTTGGTTTTTACGGCAATGAGCAGTTCTTC
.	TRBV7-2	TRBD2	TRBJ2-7	CASSLTGLAYEQYF	TGTGCCAGCAGCTTAACAGGACTAGCCTACGAGCAGTACTTC
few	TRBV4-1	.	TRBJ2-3	CASRGGSSGPTDTQYF	TGCGCCAGCAGAGGGGGGTCTAGCGGACCCACAGATACGCAGTATTTT
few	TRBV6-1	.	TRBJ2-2	CASSTQGSTGELFF	TGTGCCAGCAGTACACAGGGTTCCACCGGGGAGCTGTTTTTT
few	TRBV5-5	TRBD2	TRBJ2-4	CASSFFSGSGKNIQYF	TGTGCCAGCAGCTTTTTTAGCGGGAGTGGCAAAAACATTCAGTACTTC
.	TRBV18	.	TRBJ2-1	CASSPPGGDEQFF	TGTGCCAGCTCACCACCGGGCGGGGACGAGCAGTTCTTC
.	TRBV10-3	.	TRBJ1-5	CAISDGLVYRDPYSNQPQHF	TGTGCCATCAGTGATGGGTTGGTATATAGGGACCCATATAGCAATCAGCCCCAGCATTTT
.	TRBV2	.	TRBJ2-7	CAIGTGLRLQSF	TGTGCCATCGGGACGGGCCTACGGCTTCAAAGCTTC
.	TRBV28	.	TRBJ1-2	CASSLGGGNGYTF	TGTGCCAGCAGCTTAGGGGGAGGGAATGGCTACACCTTC
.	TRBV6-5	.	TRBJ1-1	CASSYRWTEAFF	TGTGCCAGCAGTTATAGGTGGACTGAAGCTTTCTTT
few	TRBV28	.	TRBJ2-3	CASSRTPASTDTQYF	TGTGCCAGCAGCCGGACACCGGCTAGCACAGATACGCAGTATTTT
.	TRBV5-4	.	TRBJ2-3	CASSSTRRDSTDTQYF	TGTGCCAGCAGCTCTACAAGGCGGGATAGCACAGATACGCAGTATTTT
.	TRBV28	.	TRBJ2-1	CASSRTWTIASYNEQFF	TGTGCCAGCAGCCGGACTTGGACCATTGCCTCCTACAATGAGCAGTTCTTC
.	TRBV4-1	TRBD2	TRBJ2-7	CASSQGIAGAGGSYEQYF	TGCGCCAGCAGCCAAGGGATAGCGGGAGCGGGAGGGTCCTACGAGCAGTACTTC
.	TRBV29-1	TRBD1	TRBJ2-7	CSVEGPGTGGNYEQYF	TGCAGCGTTGAAGGCCCAGGGACAGGGGGCAACTACGAGCAGTACTTC
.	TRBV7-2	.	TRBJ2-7	CASRWGPAYEQYF	TGTGCCAGCAGGTGGGGGCCGGCCTACGAGCAGTACTTC
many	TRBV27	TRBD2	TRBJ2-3	CASKTLGAGVVDTQYF	TGTGCCAGCAAAACCCTTGGAGCGGGAGTGGTGGATACGCAGTATTTT
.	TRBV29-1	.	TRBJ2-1	CSVDPPPVLNEQFF	TGCAGCGTTGACCCTCCTCCTGTCCTCAATGAGCAGTTCTTC
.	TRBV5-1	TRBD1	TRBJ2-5	CASQWTGRQETQYF	TGCGCCAGTCAGTGGACAGGGAGGCAGGAGACCCAGTACTTC
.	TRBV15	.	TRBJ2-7	CATSRKTAGIASYEQYF	TGTGCCACCAGCAGAAAGACCGCAGGGATAGCATCCTACGAGCAGTACTTC
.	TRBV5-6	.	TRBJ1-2	CASSTLRDKGYGYTF	TGTGCCAGCAGCACGCTACGGGACAAAGGCTATGGCTACACCTTC
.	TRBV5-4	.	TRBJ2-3	CASSLEASDTQYF	TGTGCCAGCAGCTTGGAGGCCAGCGATACGCAGTATTTT
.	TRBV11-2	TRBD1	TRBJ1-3	CASSHDRGKVLYGNTIYF	TGTGCCAGCAGCCACGACAGGGGGAAGGTTCTTTATGGAAACACCATATATTTT
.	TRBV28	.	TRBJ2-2	CATRLNTGELFF	TGTGCCACCCGGTTGAACACCGGGGAGCTGTTTTTT